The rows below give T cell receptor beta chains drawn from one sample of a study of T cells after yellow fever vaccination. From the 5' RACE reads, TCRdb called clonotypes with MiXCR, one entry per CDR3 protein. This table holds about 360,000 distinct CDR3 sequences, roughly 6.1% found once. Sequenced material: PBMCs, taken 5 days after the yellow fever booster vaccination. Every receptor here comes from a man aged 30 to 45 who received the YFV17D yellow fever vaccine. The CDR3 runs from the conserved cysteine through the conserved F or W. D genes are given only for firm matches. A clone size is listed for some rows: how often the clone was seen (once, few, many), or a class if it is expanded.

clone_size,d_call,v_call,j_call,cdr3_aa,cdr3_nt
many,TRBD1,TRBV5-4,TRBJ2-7,CASSLAVVRDGTAAQEQYF,TGTGCCAGCAGCTTGGCCGTAGTCAGAGACGGGACAGCCGCCCAGGAGCAGTACTTC
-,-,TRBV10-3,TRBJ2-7,CAISEGGGPYEQYF,TGTGCCATCAGTGAAGGAGGGGGCCCCTACGAGCAGTACTTC
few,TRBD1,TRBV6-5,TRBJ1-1,CASSYRTGARGTEAFF,TGTGCCAGCAGTTATAGGACAGGGGCTAGGGGAACTGAAGCTTTCTTT
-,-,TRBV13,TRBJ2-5,CASSLNPETQYF,TGTGCCAGCAGCTTAAATCCCGAGACCCAGTACTTC
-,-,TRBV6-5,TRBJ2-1,CASSSTGSVGYNEQFF,TGTGCCAGCAGTTCCACGGGGAGCGTCGGCTACAATGAGCAGTTCTTC
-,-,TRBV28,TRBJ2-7,CASSFSSVSYEQYF,TGTGCCAGCAGTTTTTCATCGGTGTCCTACGAGCAGTACTTC
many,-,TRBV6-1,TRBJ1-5,CASRSGPLGNQPQHF,TGTGCCAGCAGATCAGGACCCCTGGGCAATCAGCCCCAGCATTTT
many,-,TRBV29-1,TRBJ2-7,CSVGLDTKSYEQYF,TGCAGCGTTGGCCTGGACACTAAATCCTACGAGCAGTACTTC
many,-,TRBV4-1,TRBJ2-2,CASSQGGQGLTIITGELFF,TGCGCCAGCAGCCAAGGAGGTCAGGGACTCACCATTATCACCGGGGAGCTGTTTTTT
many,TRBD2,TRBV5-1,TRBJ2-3,CASSLVGTSGSGTDTQYF,TGCGCCAGCAGCTTGGTAGGGACTAGCGGGAGCGGCACAGATACGCAGTATTTT
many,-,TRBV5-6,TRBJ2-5,CASSWPHSQETQYF,TGTGCCAGCAGCTGGCCACATTCCCAAGAGACCCAGTACTTC
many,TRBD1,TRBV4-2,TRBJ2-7,CASSQGQGVFYEQYF,TGTGCCAGCAGCCAAGGACAGGGAGTATTCTACGAGCAGTACTTC
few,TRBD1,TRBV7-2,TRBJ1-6,CASSRGQGAAKSPLHF,TGTGCCAGCAGCCGAGGACAGGGGGCCGCGAAATCACCCCTCCACTTT
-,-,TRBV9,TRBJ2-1,CASSVPGYNEQFF,TGTGCCAGCAGCGTACCGGGATACAATGAGCAGTTCTTC
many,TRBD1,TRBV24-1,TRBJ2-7,CATSDNAGQGGPYEQYF,TGTGCCACCAGTGACAATGCTGGACAGGGTGGGCCCTACGAGCAGTACTTC
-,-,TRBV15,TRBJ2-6,CATSEHRDSGANVLTF,TGTGCCACCAGCGAACACAGGGACTCTGGGGCCAACGTCCTGACTTTC
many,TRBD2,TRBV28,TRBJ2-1,CASWSGNNEQFF,TGTGCCAGCTGGAGCGGGAACAATGAGCAGTTCTTC
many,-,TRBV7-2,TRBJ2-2,CASTLGHNTGELFF,TGTGCCAGCACCCTGGGGCACAACACCGGGGAGCTGTTTTTT
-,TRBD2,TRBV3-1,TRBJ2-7,CASRSSGRSAYEQYF,TGTGCCAGCAGGTCTAGCGGGAGGTCTGCCTACGAGCAGTACTTC
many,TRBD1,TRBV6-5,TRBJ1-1,CASSFTSGTANTEAFF,TGTGCCAGCAGTTTTACCTCCGGGACAGCGAACACTGAAGCTTTCTTT
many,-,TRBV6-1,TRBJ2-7,CASRPTGNEGEQYF,TGTGCCAGCAGGCCCACAGGGAACGAAGGCGAGCAGTACTTC
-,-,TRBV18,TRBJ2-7,CASSPPGPVTYEQYF,TGTGCCAGCTCACCACCGGGGCCAGTGACCTACGAGCAGTACTTC
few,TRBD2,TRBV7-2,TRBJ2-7,CASSLGGLAGEYEQYF,TGTGCCAGCAGCTTAGGGGGACTAGCGGGGGAATACGAGCAGTACTTC
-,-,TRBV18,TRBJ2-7,CASSHVWDEQYF,TGTGCCAGCTCACATGTGTGGGACGAGCAGTACTTC
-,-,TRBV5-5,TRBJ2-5,CASTGQWALETQYF,TGTGCCAGCACCGGACAGTGGGCCTTGGAGACCCAGTACTTC
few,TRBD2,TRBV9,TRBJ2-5,CASSDSTSGGGETQYF,TGTGCCAGCAGTGATTCGACTAGCGGGGGCGGAGAGACCCAGTACTTC
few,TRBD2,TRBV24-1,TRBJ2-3,CATSTTGTSGTPHRDTQYF,TGTGCCACCAGTACAACCGGGACTAGCGGGACCCCGCATCGGGATACGCAGTATTTT
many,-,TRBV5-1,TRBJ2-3,CASSYSTDTQYF,TGCGCCAGCAGCTACAGCACAGATACGCAGTATTTT
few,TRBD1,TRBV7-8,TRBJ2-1,CASSRRQGRQFF,TGTGCCAGCAGTCGACGACAGGGGCGGCAGTTCTTC
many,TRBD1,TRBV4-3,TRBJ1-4,CASSQKGQGNEKLFF,TGCGCCAGCAGCCAAAAAGGACAGGGGAATGAAAAACTGTTTTTT
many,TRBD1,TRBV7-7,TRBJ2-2,CASSRGQGLTGELFF,TGTGCTAGCAGCCGCGGACAGGGCCTCACCGGGGAGCTGTTTTTT
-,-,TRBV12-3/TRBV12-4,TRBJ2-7,CASRAPRGNEQYF,TGTGCCAGCAGAGCCCCCCGGGGAAACGAGCAGTACTTC
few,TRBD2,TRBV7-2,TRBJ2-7,CASSLAPSGYEQYF,TGTGCCAGCAGCTTAGCGCCTAGCGGATACGAGCAGTACTTC
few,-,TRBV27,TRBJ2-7,CASSPQGRGDEQYF,TGTGCCAGCAGTCCCCAGGGAAGGGGGGACGAGCAGTACTTC
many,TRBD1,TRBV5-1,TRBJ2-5,CASSAGTGFSETQYF,TGCGCCAGCAGCGCCGGGACAGGGTTTTCAGAGACCCAGTACTTC
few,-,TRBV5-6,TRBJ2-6,CASSLKSSGANVLTF,TGTGCCAGCAGCTTGAAAAGCTCTGGGGCCAACGTCCTGACTTTC
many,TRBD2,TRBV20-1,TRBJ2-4,CSARDSATSGRIRYF,TGCAGTGCTAGAGACTCTGCGACTAGCGGGAGAATCCGCTACTTC
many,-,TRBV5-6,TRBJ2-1,CASSLINNEQFF,TGTGCCAGCAGCTTAATTAACAATGAGCAGTTCTTC
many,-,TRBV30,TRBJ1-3,CAWRRYSGNTIYF,TGTGCCTGGAGACGATATTCTGGAAACACCATATATTTT
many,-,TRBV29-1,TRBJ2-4,CSVNSLAKNIQYF,TGCAGCGTTAACTCCCTAGCCAAAAACATTCAGTACTTC
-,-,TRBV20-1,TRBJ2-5,CSARVPPEAQYF,TGCAGTGCTAGAGTACCCCCGGAGGCCCAGTACTTC
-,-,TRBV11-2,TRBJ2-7,CASSLALGRGSYEQYF,TGTGCCAGCAGCTTAGCTCTGGGGAGAGGCTCCTACGAGCAGTACTTC
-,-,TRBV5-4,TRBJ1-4,CASSLIDRPNEKLFF,TGTGCCAGCAGCTTGATCGACCGACCCAATGAAAAACTGTTTTTT
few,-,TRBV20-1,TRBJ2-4,CSGTPIAKNIQYF,TGCAGTGGGACACCAATAGCCAAAAACATTCAGTACTTC
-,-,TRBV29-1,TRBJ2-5,CSVKGEKETQYF,TGCAGCGTGAAGGGAGAGAAAGAGACCCAGTACTTC
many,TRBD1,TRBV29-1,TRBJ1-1,CSVGPRTGEGRGAFF,TGCAGCGTTGGCCCCCGGACAGGGGAGGGACGTGGAGCTTTCTTT
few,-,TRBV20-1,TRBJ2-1,CSGPAAGSYNEQFF,TGCAGTGGACCTGCGGCAGGGTCCTACAATGAGCAGTTCTTC
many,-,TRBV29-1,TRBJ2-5,CSARRAEETQYF,TGCAGCGCCAGAAGGGCGGAAGAGACCCAGTACTTC
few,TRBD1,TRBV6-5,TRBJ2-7,CASSYSRTGGWSREQYF,TGTGCCAGCAGTTACTCGAGGACAGGGGGCTGGTCGAGAGAGCAGTACTTC
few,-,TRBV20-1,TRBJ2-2,CSASLWGRAGELFF,TGCAGTGCTAGTCTCTGGGGCCGGGCCGGGGAGCTGTTTTTT
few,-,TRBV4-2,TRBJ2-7,CASSQDSRARWNEQYF,TGTGCCAGCAGCCAAGATAGCCGGGCCAGGTGGAACGAGCAGTACTTC
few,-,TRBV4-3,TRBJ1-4,CASSQGGGGREKLFF,TGCGCCAGCAGCCAAGGAGGGGGGGGCCGGGAAAAACTGTTTTTT
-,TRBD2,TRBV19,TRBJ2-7,CASDGGSGSRYEQYF,TGTGCCAGTGACGGAGGTAGCGGGAGCCGCTACGAGCAGTACTTC
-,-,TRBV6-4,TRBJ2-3,CASSATDLDTQYF,TGTGCCAGCAGTGCGACAGATCTGGATACGCAGTATTTT
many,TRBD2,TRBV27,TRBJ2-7,CASSLQSASGLDEQYF,TGTGCCAGCAGTTTGCAAAGCGCTAGCGGGCTTGACGAGCAGTACTTC